The source of this TCR beta chain is a study of Ad26.COV2.S vaccination and SARS-CoV-2 variants. Study-level background: Donor had been placed in the Ad26.COV2.S arm of the COV1001 trial.

V was cut by 8 bases and J by 5 bases, with 18 bases left in between. CDR3 length equals 14 residues. Germline CDR1 reads LNHDA; CDR2 reads SQIVND (reference sequence). On this clone: What it binds is not known.

Regarding the study as a whole: Among vaccine recipients, spike-specific TCR breadth exceeded that of placebo recipients.

Sequencing was performed with immunoSEQ multiplex PCR; in TCRdb, only in-frame clones are kept and a portion is missing. The top ten clones hold around 1.9% of a sample with about 320,000 clones, more than 70% of them seen once. Treatment denoted: 15 to 20 received Ad26.COV2.S at low or high dose, single or two shots; about five received placebo; per-sample allocation not given. Samples came from day 63 after the first vaccine or placebo injection. It was an adult aged 18-55 years in Boston who was the donor. This receptor was obtained from a person between 18 and 60 years old who received the Ad26.COV2.S COVID-19 vaccine or a placebo. The V and J genes are TRBV19 and TRBJ1-2; D might be TRBD1 (5 bases). The source was peripheral blood, collected in a trial of Ad26.COV2.S vaccine versus placebo. CDR3 in amino acids: CASSDPGPPYGYTF. CDR3 nucleotides: TGTGCCAGTTCAGATCCGGGGCCCCCATATGGCTACACCTTC.